These T cell receptor beta chains were read from a single sample in a study of cytomegalovirus exposure and HLA in healthy donors. This table comes from immunoSEQ multiplex PCR, and its TCRdb copy is limited to in-frame clones, with some not included. Of roughly 150,000 clones in the sample, 95% to 97% were seen once. Material for sequencing was PBMCs. These receptors all stem from a woman aged 18-29 years in good health and CMV-seronegative. CDR3s include the opening cysteine and the closing phenylalanine or tryptophan. D genes are given only for firm matches. Size values are once, few and many counts, or a class for expanded clones, and some rows have none.

clone size,CDR3 length,V gene,D gene,J gene,CDR3 DNA,CDR3 protein
-,14,TRBV19,TRBD2,TRBJ2-3,TGTGCCAGTTCTGAGCGGGGGCTCACAGATACGCAGTATTTT,CASSERGLTDTQYF
-,14,TRBV5-6,TRBD1,TRBJ2-5,TGTGCCAGCAGCTTGGGGACAGGGCAAGAGACCCAGTACTTC,CASSLGTGQETQYF
-,13,TRBV7-2,-,TRBJ2-5,TGTGCCAGCAGCTTATCCCCCCAGGGGACCCAGTACTTC,CASSLSPQGTQYF
-,15,TRBV11-3,TRBD1,TRBJ2-1,TGTGCCAGCAGCTTAGGGACAGGGGTCTACAATGAGCAGTTCTTC,CASSLGTGVYNEQFF
once,13,TRBV11-2,TRBD1,TRBJ2-7,TGTGCCAGCAGTCGGACAGGGTCCTACGAGCAGTACTTC,CASSRTGSYEQYF
-,14,TRBV5-6,-,TRBJ2-1,TGTGCCAGCAGCTTGGGGACTACCGTCAATGAGCAGTTCTTC,CASSLGTTVNEQFF
once,15,TRBV7-2,-,TRBJ1-6,TGTGCCAGCAGCTTATTGAACAGCGGGAATTCACCCCTCCACTTT,CASSLLNSGNSPLHF
-,14,TRBV19,TRBD1,TRBJ1-2,TGTGCCGTAGCAAGGGAGGGACAGGCAGCAAGCTACACCTTC,CAVAREGQAASYTF
-,15,TRBV13,TRBD1,TRBJ1-2,TGTGCCAGCAGCTCCCCTTCGACAGGGAACTATGGCTACACCTTC,CASSSPSTGNYGYTF
-,13,TRBV15,TRBD1,TRBJ1-2,TGTGCCACCAGCAGAGTCAATGGAGGGACAGGGAGCTTC,CATSRVNGGTGSF
-,14,TRBV6-1,TRBD1,TRBJ2-7,TGTGCCAGCAGACAGGGGTCCCAGGGTCTCGAGCAGTACTTC,CASRQGSQGLEQYF
-,17,TRBV7-9,TRBD2,TRBJ2-2,TGTGCCAGCAGCCCCACCCTTGCGGGGGGGAGCGCCGGGGAGCTGTTTTTT,CASSPTLAGGSAGELFF
-,16,TRBV4-3,TRBD1,TRBJ2-4,TGCGCCAGCAGCCAAGAGGGCGGGACAGGAGAAAACATTCAGTACTTC,CASSQEGGTGENIQYF
-,15,TRBV7-2,TRBD1,TRBJ1-1,TGTGCCAGCAGCCCAACCCTGACAGGGGTGGTTGTAGCTTTCTTT,CASSPTLTGVVVAFF
-,17,TRBV4-1,TRBD2,TRBJ2-1,TGCGCCAGCAGCTCAACGAAGACTAGCGGGCCTTACAATGAGCAGTTCTTC,CASSSTKTSGPYNEQFF
-,15,TRBV11-1,TRBD1,TRBJ2-5,TGTGCCAGCAGCTTAGGTGACAGGGGCCAAGAGACCCAGTACTTC,CASSLGDRGQETQYF
-,16,TRBV2,TRBD2,TRBJ2-3,TGTGCCAGCAGTCGACATAGCGGGGGGGCCGCAGATACGCAGTATTTT,CASSRHSGGAADTQYF
-,17,TRBV4-2,-,TRBJ2-5,TGTGCCAGCAGCCAAGGGGTTGGGATAGGGGGGGAAGAGACCCAGTACTTC,CASSQGVGIGGEETQYF
-,13,TRBV7-2,-,TRBJ2-7,TGTGCCAGCAGCTTTGGACACCTGTACGAGCAGTACTTC,CASSFGHLYEQYF
-,15,TRBV19,TRBD2,TRBJ2-7,TGTGCCAGTAGTCCACGGGGAGGGGCTACCTACGAGCAGTACTTC,CASSPRGGATYEQYF
-,19,TRBV7-2,TRBD1,TRBJ1-3,TGTGCCAGCAGCTTAGTTGCCCCCACGACAGGGGGCACGGGAAACACCATATATTTT,CASSLVAPTTGGTGNTIYF
-,15,TRBV6-4,-,TRBJ2-2,TGTGCCAGCAGTGACCAACCACTGCCCACCGGGGAGCTGTTTTTT,CASSDQPLPTGELFF
-,15,TRBV27,TRBD1,TRBJ2-7,TGTGCCAGCAGCACGGGACAGGGGGCCGCCTACGAGCAGTACTTC,CASSTGQGAAYEQYF
-,14,TRBV9,TRBD2,TRBJ2-7,TGTGCCAGCTCGGCGGGCGGGGGGCTCTACGAGCAGTACTTC,CASSAGGGLYEQYF
-,16,TRBV18,TRBD1,TRBJ1-3,TGTGCCAGCTCTCGGGACAGGGTCAGCTCTGGAAACACCATATATTTT,CASSRDRVSSGNTIYF
-,15,TRBV28,TRBD1,TRBJ2-1,TGTGCCAGCAGTTTAGGACAGGGGGTCCGTCATGAGCAGTTCTTC,CASSLGQGVRHEQFF
-,16,TRBV6-1,-,TRBJ1-1,TGTGCCAGCAGTGCCTATTCGGGACACCCGAACACTGAAGCTTTCTTT,CASSAYSGHPNTEAFF
many,12,TRBV27,TRBD1,TRBJ2-7,TGTGCCAGCGGACAGGGATCCTACGAGCAGTACTTC,CASGQGSYEQYF
-,15,TRBV6-6,-,TRBJ2-7,TGTGCCAGCAGGCTCCGGAGCGGGGACACCTACGAGCAGTACTTC,CASRLRSGDTYEQYF
-,12,TRBV5-1,-,TRBJ2-7,TGCGCCAGCAGCTTACAGGGCTACGAGCAGTACTTC,CASSLQGYEQYF
once,16,TRBV7-7,-,TRBJ1-2,TGTGCTAGCAGCTCCGTGGTTCGGGCGGGTGCCCATGACTACACCTTC,CASSSVVRAGAHDYTF
-,14,TRBV5-1,-,TRBJ1-4,TGCGCCAGCAGCTTGAGGCAGGGAGGCGAAAAACTGTTTTTT,CASSLRQGGEKLFF
once,15,TRBV19,TRBD2,TRBJ2-5,TGTGCCAGTAGGCTAGCGGGGGGGGAGGGGGAGACCCAGTACTTC,CASRLAGGEGETQYF
-,12,TRBV7-6,-,TRBJ2-2,TGTGCCAGCCGACGGGGCACCGGGGAGCTGTTTTTT,CASRRGTGELFF
-,16,TRBV13,-,TRBJ2-5,TGTGCCAGCAGCTTAGATGGCAGAATGTACCAAGAGACCCAGTACTTC,CASSLDGRMYQETQYF
-,11,TRBV2,-,TRBJ1-2,TGTGCCAGCAGCGTCGACTATGGCTACACCTTC,CASSVDYGYTF
once,15,TRBV7-9,TRBD2,TRBJ2-7,TGTGCCGCCGCGAGCATCTCGGGGGGCTCCTACGAGCAGTACTTC,CAAASISGGSYEQYF
-,16,TRBV27,TRBD1,TRBJ1-2,TGTGCCAGCAGTCCTGGGACAGGTCAAAGCGTATATGGCTACACCTTC,CASSPGTGQSVYGYTF
-,16,TRBV9,TRBD2,TRBJ2-3,TGTGCCAGCAGCGTAGAGGGCGGGGGTAGCACAGATACGCAGTATTTT,CASSVEGGGSTDTQYF
-,14,TRBV18,TRBD1,TRBJ2-7,TGTGCCAGCTCCCCGGGACAGCGGATCTACGAGCAGTACTTC,CASSPGQRIYEQYF
-,13,TRBV5-6,-,TRBJ2-3,TGTGCCAGCAGCTTACAAGGCACAGATACGCAGTATTTT,CASSLQGTDTQYF
-,14,TRBV5-1,TRBD1,TRBJ2-4,TGCGCCAGCAGCTTAAGACAGGGGGAAGACATTCAGTACTTC,CASSLRQGEDIQYF
-,14,TRBV6-1,-,TRBJ2-5,TGTGCCAGCAGCCCTGGGGCCTCGTGGAGGGAGCAGTACTTC,CASSPGASWREQYF
-,14,TRBV7-2,TRBD1,TRBJ1-2,TGTGCCAGCAGCCCAGACAGGGCTAACTATGGCTACACCTTC,CASSPDRANYGYTF
-,13,TRBV6-5,-,TRBJ2-7,TGTGCCAGCAGCCCCCGACAGATTTACGAGCAGTACTTC,CASSPRQIYEQYF
-,15,TRBV5-1,TRBD1,TRBJ2-1,TGCGCCAGCAGCGGAGGACAGGGGGCTTACAATGAGCAGTTCTTC,CASSGGQGAYNEQFF
-,14,TRBV19,TRBD1,TRBJ2-1,TGTGCCAGTAGTATACGACAGGGAATTCAGGGGCAGTTCTTC,CASSIRQGIQGQFF
-,14,TRBV7-2,-,TRBJ2-6,TGTGCCAGCTCATTGGCCGGGGGGGCCAACGTCCTGACTTTC,CASSLAGGANVLTF
few,18,TRBV4-1,TRBD2,TRBJ2-1,TGCGCCAGCAGCCAAGATATCCTCCCGGGGGGGTTGGGAAATGAGCAGTTCTTC,CASSQDILPGGLGNEQFF
-,16,TRBV21-1,-,TRBJ1-5,TGTGCCAGCAGCAAAGATCAACCCTATAGCAATCAGCCCCAGCATTTT,CASSKDQPYSNQPQHF
-,15,TRBV15,-,TRBJ2-7,TGTGCCACCAGCAGAGTTCGGACTCTCCCATACGAGCAGTACTTC,CATSRVRTLPYEQYF
-,15,TRBV6-1,TRBD1,TRBJ1-2,TGTGCCAGCAGTGAAAGGACAGGGAATAACTATGGCTACACCTTC,CASSERTGNNYGYTF